The 17 T cell receptor beta chains listed next were all sequenced from one sample in a study of Ad26.COV2.S vaccination and SARS-CoV-2 variants (dated by TCRdb to the early 2020s). The treatment or condition label on this specimen signifies: roughly 19 received Ad26.COV2.S at low or high dose, single or two shots; 5 received placebo; per-sample allocation not given. Repertoires of vaccine and placebo recipients were sequenced from samples collected on day 63 after the first injection. Library construction relied on the immunoSEQ multiplex PCR assay. This is the immuneACCESS table as TCRdb keeps it, with only in-frame sequences that have V and J called. A part of the clones is gone; compared with another copy, unresolved V genes explain less than half, and the rest is unexplained. This sample lists 350,000 to 400,000 clones; approximately 89% were detected once. 1.9% of the sample belongs to the ten largest clones.

Sequencing was performed on peripheral blood, taken in a trial of Ad26.COV2.S vaccine versus placebo. All receptors derive from a person aged 18-65 years who received the Ad26.COV2.S COVID-19 vaccine or a placebo.

This clone has just one count. The J gene is TRBJ1-4, the V gene TRBV5-6; no clear D. CDR1 is SGHDT and CDR2 is YYEEEE in the germline V gene. The CDR3 contains 15 residues. V was cut by 3 bases and J by 2 bases, with 11 bases left in between. Written as DNA, the CDR3 is TGTGCCAGCAGCTCAACCGGGAGGACTAATGAAAAACTGTTTTTT. Its translation: CASSSTGRTNEKLFF. Variable domain in full (rest from reference TRBV5-6 and TRBJ1-4): DAGVTQSPTHLIKTRGQQVTLRCSPKSGHDTVSWYQQALGQGPQFIFQYYEEEERQRGNFPDRFSGHQFPNYSSELNVNALLLGDSALYLCASSSTGRTNEKLFFGSGTQLSVL.

The rearrangement links TRBV3-1 (or the pseudogene TRBV3-2) to TRBJ1-1; D not certain. The CDR3 runs to 13 residues. Trimming removed 6 bases at V and 3 bases at J, with 11 bases between. The germline CDR1 and CDR2 sequences are LGHDT and YNNKEL (reference sequence). The CDR3 loop reads CASRPGPHTEAFF. As DNA, the CDR3 is TGTGCCAGCAGGCCTGGACCTCACACTGAAGCTTTCTTT.

The rearrangement links TRBV29-1 to TRBJ2-3; 7 nucleotides align to TRBD1. In germline, CDR1 is SQVTM, CDR2 ANQGSEA. The CDR3 totals 14 residues. J gave up 0 bases and V 8 bases, and 8 bases lay outside the gene matches. Written as DNA, the CDR3 is TGCAGCACCGATGACAGGGCCAGCACAGATACGCAGTATTTT. It codes for CSTDDRASTDTQYF.

The V and J genes are TRBV11-2 and TRBJ2-2; TRBD1 matches at 11 bases. V shed 5 bases, J shed 6 bases, and the junction held 17 bases outside the gene matches. Germline V gene sequence: CDR1 SGHAT, CDR2 FQNNGV. There are 19 residues in the CDR3. This CDR3 is CASSRSGTGGSQSAGELFF. The CDR3 DNA is TGTGCCAGCAGCCGATCCGGGACAGGGGGAAGCCAGAGTGCCGGGGAGCTGTTTTTT.

The chain uses TRBV18 and TRBJ2-3; 8 bases are shared with TRBD2. The CDR3 totals 16 residues. The V gene's germline CDR1 is KGHSH and CDR2 LQKENI. J was trimmed by 1 base and V by 2 bases; bases with no gene match: 5. DNA of the CDR3: TGTGCCAGCTCACCATCGAAAGCGGGAGGCACAGATACGCAGTATTTT. Residues: CASSPSKAGGTDTQYF.

The chain combines TRBV11-1 with TRBJ1-1; D remains unclear. This CDR3 region has 14 residues. Per germline, CDR1 SGHAT and CDR2 FQDESV (reference sequence). Trimming removed 5 bases from V and 3 bases from J, with 13 bases in between. The chain's CDR3 is CASSAPPLDTEAFF. DNA of the CDR3: TGTGCCAGCAGCGCCCCCCCATTGGACACTGAAGCTTTCTTT. Looking up the rest from reference TRBV11-1 and TRBJ1-1 gives the full variable domain: EAEVAQSPRYKITEKSQAVAFWCDPISGHATLYWYRQILGQGPELLVQFQDESVVDDSQLPKDRFSAERLKGVDSTLKIQPAELGDSAMYLCASSAPPLDTEAFFGQGTRLTVV.

The V call is TRBV6-5, the J call TRBJ2-1; the D is unclear. V was trimmed by 2 bases and J by 6 bases, leaving 8 bases between them. Germline V gene sequence: CDR1 MNHEY, CDR2 SVGAGI. CDR3 length: 13 amino acids. CDR3: CASSYPGSNEQFF. CDR3 coding DNA: TGTGCCAGCAGTTACCCCGGTAGCAATGAGCAGTTCTTC.

The table lists this clone with a count of one. The chain links TRBV7-6 to TRBJ2-3; D possibly corresponds to TRBD2 (6 bases). Germline V lookup: CDR1 SGHVS, CDR2 FNYEAQ. V lost 1 base and J lost 3, with 14 bases in between. The CDR3 is 16 amino acids. The CDR3 loop reads CASSLGAGSRTDTQYF. The CDR3 DNA reads TGTGCCAGCAGCTTAGGGGCCGGGAGTAGGACAGATACGCAGTATTTT.

The V and J genes are TRBV19 and TRBJ2-7, with 13 positions matching TRBD2. Germline assignment: CDR1 LNHDA and CDR2 SQIVND (reference sequence). V lost 5 bases, J lost 5 bases, and 3 bases stayed unmatched. This CDR3 is 14 amino acids long. The chain's CDR3 is CASSGTSGTHEQYF. CDR3 nucleotide sequence: TGTGCCAGTAGTGGGACTAGCGGGACTCACGAGCAGTACTTC.

The V and J genes are TRBV3-1 (or the pseudogene TRBV3-2) and TRBJ2-7, with D possibly called TRBD1 or TRBD2 (5 bases each). The CDR3 is 15 amino acids. Trimming removed 2 bases at V and 3 bases at J, with 14 bases between. Germline V gene data show CDR1 as LGHDT and CDR2 as YNNKEL (reference sequence). CDR3 nucleotide sequence: TGTGCCAGCAGCCAAAGGACGGGACGGAGCTACGAGCAGTACTTC. It is translated as CASSQRTGRSYEQYF.

This chain connects TRBV7-8 to TRBJ2-7; D is undetermined. This CDR3 has 12 residues. V lost 3 bases and J 6 bases, leaving 9 bases between the germline ends. Germline V gene lookup returns CDR1 SGHVS and CDR2 FQNEAQ. The CDR3 nucleotides are TGTGCCAGCAGCTTCAAGCCCTCCGAGCAGTACTTC. Translating gives CASSFKPSEQYF. Full variable domain (remainder filled in from reference TRBV7-8 and TRBJ2-7): GAGVSQSPRYKVAKRGQDVALRCDPISGHVSLFWYQQALGQGPEFLTYFQNEAQLDKSGLPSDRFFAERPEGSVSTLKIQRTQQEDSAVYLCASSFKPSEQYFGPGTRLTVT.

The chain recombines TRBV7-2 with TRBJ2-7; the match to TRBD2 covers 16 bases. J lost 5 bases, V lost 5 bases, and 9 bases had no gene match. Germline values: CDR1 SGHTA, CDR2 FQGNSA. This CDR3 is built from 17 residues. The CDR3, as DNA: TGTGCCAGCAGCCTCTGGGGACTAGCGGGAGGGGGGGACGAGCAGTACTTC. This translates into CASSLWGLAGGGDEQYF.

The chain couples TRBV3-1 (or the pseudogene TRBV3-2) to TRBJ2-5; D ambiguous. The ends were cut back, 1 base at V and 1 base at J, with 7 bases in the middle. CDR1 and CDR2 (germline): LGHDT, YNNKEL (reference sequence). This CDR3 is built from 14 residues. CDR3 loop: CASSQGSSQETQYF. The DNA for the CDR3 is TGTGCCAGCAGCCAAGGCAGCAGCCAAGAGACCCAGTACTTC.

V is TRBV9 and J is TRBJ2-2; the D is unclear. This CDR3 is 15 amino acids long. CDR1 SGDLS and CDR2 YYNGEE come from the germline V gene. Trimming took 3 bases from V and 3 from J, leaving 12 bases between them. The CDR3 region has the DNA TGTGCCAGCAGCGGGAGCACAGTCTACACCGGGGAGCTGTTTTTT. This codes for CASSGSTVYTGELFF.

In nucleotides, the CDR3 is TGCGCCAGCAAGGAGGGGGCTGAGACCCAGTACTTC. It encodes CASKEGAETQYF. V gene TRBV5-1 combines with J gene TRBJ2-5; TRBD1 is a possible D gene (7 bases). The germline V gene encodes CDR1 SGHRS and CDR2 YFSETQ. Trimming took off 6 bases at V and 5 bases at J, with 11 bases between the two ends. The CDR3 has 12 residues.

The chain recombines TRBV12-5 with TRBJ2-2; weak D call: TRBD1 (6 bases). Germline assignment: CDR1 LGHNT and CDR2 FRNRAP. Trimming took off 3 bases at V and 7 bases at J, with 9 bases between the two ends. The CDR3 length is 13 residues. CDR3 DNA sequence: TGTGCTAGTGGTTTTTTAGGGGGCGGGGAGCTGTTTTTT. It codes for CASGFLGGGELFF.

The CDR3 loop reads CAWSSGQGGWDYEQYF. As DNA, the CDR3 is TGTGCCTGGAGTTCAGGTCAGGGAGGATGGGATTACGAGCAGTACTTC. The chain joins TRBV30 to TRBJ2-7; tentatively, D is TRBD2 (6 bases). The CDR3 contains 16 residues. From germline, CDR1 is GTSNPN and CDR2 SVGIG (reference sequence). Trimming stripped 2 bases from V and 4 bases from J, with 21 bases between.